This TCR beta chain appears in the sequencing data of a study of shared clonotypes between healthy human individuals (dated by TCRdb to about 2020). A note on the overall study: Three men and a couple of women, aged 18 to 49 years, made up the cohort. Per donor, three plates each were used for CD4 naive and CD4 memory, two for CD8 naive, and one for CD8 memory. Libraries were prepared and TCR repertoires were sequenced by different laboratories using diverse techniques, in order to increase sequencing depth and limit assay-specific biases. Each donor's leukapheresis produced roughly between roughly 0.85 and 9.5 billion PBMCs. Blood TCR repertoires of a handful of healthy adults were deeply sequenced to estimate repertoire size and the extent of clonotype sharing between individuals. Results and caveats for the whole study, not just this receptor: Incomplete sequencing was indicated by rarefaction of sorted-subset datasets, despite the large sequencing depth. Sampling was restricted to blood, and TCR repertoires in tissue are likely to differ from TCR repertoires in blood. Pairwise subsampling led to the expectation that sequencing depth would affect the degree of clonotype sharing among donors. About 5% of naive CD4, 3.5% of naive CD8, approximately 2.2% of memory CD4, and 0.4% of memory CD8 clonotypes were shared across several donors. The genetic and exposure-history diversity represented was limited by the small number of donors. Clonotypes shared by all four sorted-subset donors showed higher generation probabilities than non-shared clonotypes. Naive subsets generally had larger estimated clonotype richness than memory subsets.

Using the deep immunoSEQ assay, multiplex PCR amplified TCR CDR3 regions from genomic DNA. Genomic DNA extracted from each cell subset was distributed evenly over all wells of several immunoSEQ 96-well plates, and each plate served as one replicate. For sorted subsets, 200 to 250 ng genomic DNA, equal to 25,000 to 35,000 T cell genomes, was loaded into each replicate PCR. Purified libraries were measured with a Qubit 3.0 fluorometer, size-checked on a Bioanalyzer 2100, and measured again with the KAPA Library Quantification kit. Each immunoSEQ 96-well plate was sequenced on its own single-read 150-cycle Illumina NextSeq 550 flow cell. From the authors' description of their analysis: Because the immunoSEQ output included only junctional sequences and no quality scores, the filtering could not be the same as the filtering used for full-length reads. Sequences were annotated with PyIR, a Python wrapper for IgBLAST v1.9, using IMGT germline references to assign V/J genes and CDR3. Reads with weak V/J assignments (E-value above 1e-6), missing CDR3, stop codons, out-of-frame junctions, or ambiguous translated residues were removed. A V3J clonotype was defined by an identical inferred V gene, J gene, and CDR3 amino acid sequence. The percentage overlap between two repertoires was calculated by dividing the number of shared unique clonotypes by the size of the smaller repertoire. Repertoire richness was assessed with RTK rarefaction, the Chao1 estimator, and Recon v2.1 estimates of unobserved clonotypes. OLGA was used to compute generation probabilities for all TCRbeta clonotypes that the gDNA method yielded from a handful of donors. TCRdb obtained this table from immuneACCESS and retained in-frame rearrangements with V and J assigned. These tables miss some clones; where compared with another copy, unresolved V genes account for less than half of the shortfall, and the remainder is unexplained. D and trimming come from the DNA, and the V and J calls and clone size come from that table. Counted in this sample were hundreds of thousands of clones; approximately 96% of them appeared once. The ten largest make up 0.11% of the sample.

In regard to this clone: This clone's antigen is unknown. Base qualities are missing; no much larger clone stands one base away.

V is shortened by 1 base, J by 7 bases, and the region joining them spans 12 bases. From the cysteine up to the phenylalanine, the CDR3 has a length of 13 residues. The DNA shown is the 39-base CDR3, in frame from base 1. CDR1 and CDR2 were assigned from the germline V gene as SGHRS and YFSETQ. CD8 naive samples consisted of CD45RO-negative cells that were positively selected for CCR7, yielding a CD45RA+CCR7+ population without TemRA cells. The donors were healthy, HIV-negative adults who had no recently reported acute infections or vaccinations. Only Caucasian adults living in Nashville, Tennessee, USA were represented among the donors. Blood was collected by leukapheresis, and PBMCs were isolated by Ficoll-Histopaque density gradient centrifugation and then cryopreserved in liquid nitrogen vapor phase. Analytical flow cytometry was used to check the purity and quantity of each magnetically sorted T cell population. Each sorted fraction had its genomic DNA isolated and then quantified by UV absorbance on a Nanodrop 2000c.

The sequence was obtained from a woman in her thirties in good health. The chain employs TRBV5-1 and TRBJ2-7; the D gene is perhaps TRBD2, from 5 matching bases. Sample: naive CD8+ T cells sorted from blood. The cell subset or site label, read with the paper, signifies: CD45RA+CCR7+. The CDR3 region: CASSLFTGKEQYF. The nucleotide sequence reads as follows: TGCGCCAGCAGCTTGTTCACGGGGAAGGAGCAGTACTTC.